These 29 T cell receptor beta chains were all obtained from the same sample, sequenced in a study of CD8+ T cells in alopecia areata. Extracted RNA was reverse transcribed, and the resulting cDNA served as sequencing template. This table comes from immunoSEQ multiplex PCR, and its TCRdb copy is limited to in-frame clones, with some not included. Listed for the sample are 200,000 to 300,000 clones, none seen a single time. It was with CD4, CD8alpha, NKG2D, NKG2ACE and other markers that pooled cutaneous lymph node cells were sorted. Sequencing was done on a sample of CD4+ T cells sorted from a lymph node. The receptors were sampled from a C3H/HeJ mouse with alopecia areata. Mouse MHC haplotype: H2-k.

As for this clone: Each gene name is a mouse one. Sequencing ends 4 residues short of the CDR3 end; the germline J gene provides the rest. The V gene is TRBV19, the J gene TRBJ2-5, with TRBD1 matching 9 bases. V shed 5 bases, J shed 3 bases, and the junction held 4 bases outside the gene matches. Germline V gene data show CDR1 as FNHDT and CDR2 as SITEND (reference sequence). The CDR3 has 14 amino acids. CDR3 DNA, as far as it was read: TGTGCCAGCAGCAGGGACAGGGATCAAGAC. It specifies CASSRDRDQD. The entire CDR3 sequence reads CASSRDRDQDTQYF. Complete variable domain (other parts from reference TRBV19 and TRBJ2-5): GGIITQTPKFLIGQEGQKLTLKCQQNFNHDTMYWYRQDSGKGLRLIYYSITENDLQKGDLSEGYDASREKKSSFSLTVTSAQKNEMAVFLCASSRDRDQDTQYFGPGTRLLVL.

Comments on this clone: Genes and germline come from the mouse. Read data end 4 residues before the CDR3 end; the end is taken from the germline J gene. The sample contains more than one DNA sequence encoding this CDR3. V is TRBV31 and J is TRBJ2-7; the match to TRBD2 covers 10 bases. Germline values: CDR1 GKSSPN, CDR2 SITVG. V lost 0 bases and J lost 2; bases outside the gene matches: 1. CDR3 length: 14 residues. CDR3 sequence: CAWSLGTGAYEQYF. The sequenced part of the CDR3 DNA is TGTGCCTGGAGTCTTGGGACTGGGGCCTAT.

The table lists this clone with a few counts. Gene names are mouse gene names. The CDR3 extends 4 residues past the end of the read, so its final part is completed from the germline J gene. The chain combines TRBV29 with TRBJ2-1, with 8 positions matching TRBD1. Germline-derived CDR1 and CDR2 are MSHET and SYDVDS. This CDR3 has 12 residues. The chain's CDR3 is CASSRQGSEQFF. The part of the CDR3 DNA that was read is TGTGCTAGCAGTAGACAGGGGTCT.

This clone was detected a few times. Mouse germline and gene names are used. Sequencing ends 4 residues short of the CDR3 end; the germline J gene provides the rest. The chain recombines TRBV19 with TRBJ2-1; TRBD2 aligns across 12 bases. CDR1 is FNHDT, CDR2 SITEND, per germline (reference sequence). CDR3 length: 15 residues. Trimming at V came to 5 bases and at J to 5 bases, leaving 5 bases not matched to a gene. CDR3 amino acids: CASSLGTGGNAEQFF. The part of the CDR3 DNA that was read is TGTGCCAGCAGCCTCGGGACTGGGGGGAATGCT.

Comments on this clone: Gene names refer to mouse genes. The read halts 4 residues ahead of the CDR3 end, with the missing end drawn from the germline J gene. Other DNA sequences in the same sample also yield this CDR3. The J gene is TRBJ2-7, the V gene TRBV13-2, with D maybe TRBD1 (6 bases). The CDR3 contains 14 residues. V lost 0 bases and J lost 0, with 7 bases in between. CDR1 is NNHNN, CDR2 SYGAGS, per germline (reference sequence). CDR3 protein: CASGDAGVSYEQYF. CDR3 DNA, as far as it was read: TGTGCCAGCGGTGATGCAGGGGTCTCCTAT.

Concerning this clone itself: The listed genes are named as in mouse. The DNA ends 3 residues before the CDR3 does, and the rest of the CDR3 is filled in from the germline J gene. V and J are TRBV19 and TRBJ1-6, with a weak D call TRBD1 (6 bases). TRBJ1-6 is an ORF, and what it does is uncertain. Germline lookup yields CDR1 FNHDT and CDR2 SITEND (reference sequence). CDR3 length equals 14 residues. V was trimmed by 4 bases and J by 4 bases, leaving 9 bases between them. Partial CDR3 DNA: TGTGCCAGCAGTCAGGACAGATATAATTCGCCC. It codes for CASSQDRYNSP. The full-length CDR3 reads as CASSQDRYNSPLYF.

As regards this clone: Each gene name is a mouse one. The read ends 4 residues shy of where the CDR3 ends; the end is completed using the germline J gene. The V and J genes are TRBV13-3 and TRBJ2-5; D gene ambiguous. The CDR3 loop spans 12 amino acids. Germline CDR1 reads NNHDY; CDR2 reads SYVADS. The CDR3 region is CASREGWDTQYF. The sequenced CDR3 bases are TGTGCCAGCAGAGAGGGTTGGGAC.

This clone appeared many times. Mouse gene names and germline throughout. Read data end 4 residues before the CDR3 end; the end is taken from the germline J gene. The same CDR3 can be traced to other DNA sequences in this sample. The V gene is TRBV13-1, the J gene TRBJ2-1; maybe TRBD1 (7 bases). Germline V gene data show CDR1 as NSHNY and CDR2 as SYGAGN. This CDR3 is 15 amino acids long. V lost 3 bases and J lost 0, with 10 bases in between. This CDR3 reads CASSAQGGNYAEQFF. CDR3 DNA, as far as it was read: TGTGCCAGCAGTGCCCAGGGGGGTAACTATGCT.

This clone turned up a few times. The gene names here belong to mouse. The CDR3 is cut off 4 residues early in the read; its end comes from the germline J gene. V is TRBV19 and J is TRBJ2-3, with a possible D match to TRBD1 (5 bases). Germline lookup yields CDR1 FNHDT and CDR2 SITEND (reference sequence). CDR3 length: 14 amino acids. V lost 6 bases and J lost 0, with 11 bases in between. The CDR3 loop is CASTRTISAETLYF. Partial CDR3 DNA: TGTGCCAGCACCAGGACAATTAGTGCAGAA.

This clone was seen only a few times. Gene names and germline refer to mouse. Read coverage stops 4 residues before the CDR3 terminus; the germline J gene supplies the remainder. Other DNA sequences in this specimen translate into the identical CDR3. This sequence joins TRBV13-2 and TRBJ2-1; the match to TRBD2 covers 8 bases. From germline, CDR1 is NNHNN and CDR2 SYGAGS (reference sequence). The CDR3 is 15 residues long. Germline trimming cut 0 bases from V and 5 bases from J; bases unmatched to any gene: 4. The sequenced part of the CDR3 DNA is TGTGCCAGCGGTGATGCCGGGGGGGCCGATGCT. It codes for CASGDAGGADA. The full CDR3 protein is CASGDAGGADAEQFF.

This clone was counted between two and nine times. Germline and genes here are mouse. CDR3 sequence: CASSDDRAAEQFF. CDR3 DNA, as far as it was read: TGTGCCAGCAGTGATGACAGGGCTGCT. V is TRBV13-1 and J is TRBJ2-1; D may be TRBD1 (6 bases). The read ends 4 residues shy of where the CDR3 ends; the end is completed using the germline J gene. V was trimmed by 0 bases and J by 6 bases, leaving 7 bases between them. Per germline, CDR1 NSHNY and CDR2 SYGAGN. This CDR3 has 13 amino acids.

Remarks on this clone: Gene names and germline refer to mouse. Read data end 4 residues before the CDR3 end; the end is taken from the germline J gene. Other DNA sequences in this specimen translate into the identical CDR3. This chain uses TRBV13-3 with TRBJ2-3, with a possible D match to TRBD1 (5 bases). The V end lost 5 bases, the J end lost 0 bases, and 10 bases lay between the germline ends. The CDR3 spans 14 residues. CDR1 and CDR2 from the germline V gene are NNHDY and SYVADS. CDR3: CASRQGTSAETLYF. Partial CDR3 DNA: TGTGCCAGCAGGCAGGGAACTAGTGCAGAA.

There are a few counts of this clone. Any gene name here is a mouse gene name. Sequencing ends 4 residues short of the CDR3 end; the germline J gene provides the rest. The chain is built from TRBV5 and TRBJ2-2; D is ambiguous. The CDR3 has 15 residues. Germline CDR1 reads LGHNA; CDR2 reads YNLKQL (reference sequence). Trimming took 0 bases from V and 1 from J, leaving 6 bases between them. The CDR3 sequence: CASSQDYRNTGQLYF. The CDR3 DNA, read in part, is TGTGCCAGCAGCCAAGATTACAGAAACACCGGG.

The table lists this clone with a few counts. The gene names given are mouse names. The read stops 4 residues short of the end of the CDR3; the missing end is completed from the germline J gene. Additional DNA sequences in this sample encode the identical CDR3. The V gene is TRBV13-3, the J gene TRBJ2-5; TRBD2 matches at 8 bases. Germline-derived CDR1 and CDR2 are NNHDY and SYVADS. The CDR3 is 13 residues long. CDR3 sequence reads: CASSDLGGDTQYF. Partial CDR3 DNA: TGTGCCAGCAGTGATCTGGGGGGAGAC.

Turning to this clone: Genes and germline are mouse. Sequencing ends 4 residues short of the CDR3 end; the germline J gene provides the rest. The V gene is TRBV17, the J gene TRBJ2-3; TRBD2 matches 9 bases. Germline CDR1 reads MNHDT; CDR2 reads YYDKIL. After removal of 1 base from V and 0 bases from J, the junction contained 5 bases not matched to a gene. There are 17 residues in the CDR3. This CDR3 reads CASSRALGGASAETLYF. The covered CDR3 bases are TGTGCTAGCAGTAGAGCTCTGGGGGGGGCTAGTGCAGAA.

This clone came up a few times. Mouse gene names apply. Read sequence stops 4 residues before the CDR3 end, and the germline J gene provides the missing end. V and J are TRBV19 and TRBJ2-5; D might be TRBD2 (5 bases). Trimming pared 7 bases from V and 2 bases from J, leaving 11 bases between. This CDR3 has 13 amino acids. CDR1 is FNHDT, CDR2 SITEND, per germline (reference sequence). This CDR3 reads CASSWGSQDTQYF. CDR3 DNA (partial): TGTGCCAGCTCGTGGGGTTCCCAAGAC.

This clone has only a few counts. The listed genes are named as in mouse. The DNA read from the CDR3 is TGTGCCAGCAGCCAAGGGACAGGGAGAAGAAACTCC. Amino acid sequence: CASSQGTGRRNS. The whole CDR3 reads CASSQGTGRRNSDYTF. V is TRBV5 and J is TRBJ1-2; 8 positions match TRBD1. The missing CDR3 end, 4 residues past where the read stops, is filled in from the germline J gene. The CDR3 sequence is 16 residues long. Per germline, CDR1 LGHNA and CDR2 YNLKQL (reference sequence). The V and J ends lost 1 base and 1 base, in that order; junction bases with no gene match: 5.

Concerning this clone itself: Mouse gene names apply. Read sequence stops 4 residues before the CDR3 end, and the germline J gene provides the missing end. The J gene is TRBJ2-5, the V gene TRBV5; 10 nucleotides match TRBD2. Germline V CDR1 and CDR2: LGHNA, YNLKQL (reference sequence). The CDR3 has 16 residues. Trimming removed 0 bases from V and 3 bases from J; junction bases left unmatched: 3. The part of the CDR3 DNA that was read is TGTGCCAGCAGCCAAGACTCGGACTGGGGGCAAGAC. This sequence encodes CASSQDSDWGQD. In full, the CDR3 reads CASSQDSDWGQDTQYF.

As concerns this clone: Gene names follow the mouse nomenclature. Read data end 3 residues before the CDR3 end; the end is taken from the germline J gene. The gene calls are TRBV2 and TRBJ1-6; possibly TRBD1 for D (6 bases). TRBJ1-6 is labeled an ORF, and its function is uncertain. The CDR3 is 15 amino acids. With 0 bases removed from V and 7 bases from J, the gap between germline ends came to 10 bases. Germline-derived CDR1 and CDR2 are LGHNA and YSYQKL. The sequenced CDR3 bases are TGTGCCAGCAGCCAAGAAGGCCAGGGGAATTCGCCC. Amino acid sequence: CASSQEGQGNSP. The whole CDR3 protein is CASSQEGQGNSPLYF.

This clone has only a few counts. Mouse gene names apply. The CDR3 goes on 4 residues after the read ends, and that part is filled in from the germline J gene. The identical CDR3 is also encoded by other nucleotide sequences in the sample. This rearrangement joins TRBV13-2 to TRBJ2-5, with 9 nucleotides matching TRBD2. This CDR3 is built from 13 residues. CDR1 and CDR2 from the germline V gene are NNHNN and SYGAGS (reference sequence). V lost 5 bases, J lost 3 bases, and 1 base stayed unmatched. Partial CDR3 DNA: TGTGCCAGCGGGGACTGGGGTCAAGAC. It yields the protein CASGDWGQD. The whole CDR3 region reads CASGDWGQDTQYF.

About this clone itself: Gene names follow the mouse nomenclature. The read is 4 residues too short to cover the CDR3 end, so that end is filled in from the germline J gene. This rearrangement joins TRBV13-3 to TRBJ2-5; D is possibly TRBD1 (5 bases). Trimming took 5 bases from V and 1 from J, leaving 8 bases between them. The CDR3 runs 13 residues. In germline, CDR1 is NNHDY, CDR2 SYVADS. The sequenced CDR3 bases are TGTGCCAGCAGCCTCAGGGACCAAGAC. Translation gives CASSLRDQD. The complete CDR3 sequence is CASSLRDQDTQYF.

There are a few counts of this clone. Germline and genes here are mouse. The CDR3 end lies 4 residues beyond the end of the read and is filled in from the germline J gene. This sequence joins TRBV1 and TRBJ2-7, with 9 bases lining up with TRBD1. From germline, CDR1 is NSQYPW and CDR2 LRSPGD (reference sequence). J was trimmed by 3 bases and V by 0 bases; bases with no gene match: 6. The CDR3 is 16 amino acids. CDR3 amino acids: CTCSADLGTGYYEQYF. The sequenced part of the CDR3 DNA is TGCACCTGCAGTGCAGATCTGGGGACAGGGTACTAT.

There are a few counts of this clone. Mouse gene names and germline throughout. The sequenced fragment ends 4 residues before the CDR3 boundary, so the rest is inferred from the germline J gene. The V call is TRBV19, the J call TRBJ2-1; 8 bases agree with TRBD2. The CDR3 loop spans 15 amino acids. V dropped 3 bases and J dropped 2; count of bases not matched to a gene: 4. Per the germline V gene, CDR1 is FNHDT and CDR2 is SITEND (reference sequence). CDR3 DNA, as far as it was read: TGTGCCAGCAGTACGGCCTGGGGGGACTATGCT. Protein product: CASSTAWGDYA. The full CDR3 is CASSTAWGDYAEQFF.

About this clone itself: All gene names here are mouse names. The covered CDR3 bases are TGCACCTGCAGTGCAGAGGGGGGGACA. This gives the protein CTCSAEGGT. From start to end, the CDR3 is CTCSAEGGTEVFF. The chain recombines TRBV1 with TRBJ1-1; possibly TRBD1 for D (5 bases). The read ends 4 residues before the CDR3 terminus; that terminus is restored from the germline J gene. In germline, CDR1 is NSQYPW, CDR2 LRSPGD (reference sequence). The CDR3 covers 13 residues. Looking up the rest from reference TRBV1 and TRBJ1-1 gives the full variable domain: VTLLEQNPRWRLVPRGQAVNLRCILKNSQYPWMSWYQQDLQKQLQWLFTLRSPGDKEVKSLPGADYLATRVTDTELRLQVANMSQGRTLYCTCSAEGGTEVFFGKGTRLTVV.

In its sample, this clone was seen a few times. Mouse names are used for the genes. The missing CDR3 end, 4 residues past where the read stops, is filled in from the germline J gene. The same CDR3 is also encoded by other DNA sequences in this sample. The chain employs TRBV31 and TRBJ2-3, with TRBD2 matching over 10 bases. Germline V gene data show CDR1 as GKSSPN and CDR2 as SITVG. CDR3 length equals 16 residues. The V gene end was trimmed by 3 bases and the J gene end by 0 bases; junction bases not matched to a gene: 6. The CDR3 reads CAWSRTGGDSAETLYF. The sequenced CDR3 bases are TGTGCCTGGAGCCGGACTGGGGGCGATAGTGCAGAA.

This clone has just a few counts. The genes and germline here are from mouse. Read sequence stops 4 residues before the CDR3 end, and the germline J gene provides the missing end. This chain connects TRBV13-1 to TRBJ2-5; 9 positions match TRBD1. Germline V gene lookup returns CDR1 NSHNY and CDR2 SYGAGN. The CDR3 sequence is 15 residues long. The junction had 2 bases not matched to a gene; V was cut back by 2 bases and J by 1 base. This CDR3 is CASSDTGGYQDTQYF. The CDR3 DNA, read in part, is TGTGCCAGCAGTGACACAGGGGGCTACCAAGAC.

With regard to this clone: Germline and genes: mouse. Read data end 4 residues before the CDR3 end; the end is taken from the germline J gene. This sequence joins TRBV13-1 and TRBJ2-4, with 11 bases matching TRBD2. From germline, CDR1 is NSHNY and CDR2 SYGAGN. Unmatched junction bases numbered 6, after V lost 4 bases and J lost 2 bases. The CDR3 has 16 amino acids. The CDR3 region is CASSHPGLGVQNTLYF. The sequenced part of the CDR3 DNA is TGTGCCAGCAGTCATCCGGGACTGGGGGTTCAAAAC.

There are a few counts of this clone. Gene names and germline refer to mouse. The read terminates 4 residues before the CDR3 end, so the remaining end is supplied by the germline J gene. The V call is TRBV5, the J call TRBJ2-7, with D perhaps TRBD2 (6 bases). Germline lookup yields CDR1 LGHNA and CDR2 YNLKQL (reference sequence). This CDR3 has 12 amino acids. V was trimmed by 4 bases and J by 3 bases, leaving 7 bases between them. The CDR3 region is CASSPGVYEQYF. The part of the CDR3 DNA that was read is TGTGCCAGCAGCCCTGGGGTCTAT.

This clone was recorded many times. Germline and genes: mouse. The CDR3 end lies 4 residues beyond the end of the read and is filled in from the germline J gene. Other nucleotide sequences from this sample produce the same CDR3. This chain joins TRBV1 and TRBJ2-2, with a possible D match to TRBD1 (6 bases). Germline CDR1 NSQYPW, CDR2 LRSPGD (reference sequence). The CDR3 loop spans 15 amino acids. Trimming took off 4 bases at V and 0 bases at J, with 9 bases between the two ends. Partial CDR3 DNA: TGCACCTGCAGTGAACAGGGAGCAAACACCGGG. Translating gives CTCSEQGANTG. The full CDR3 reads CTCSEQGANTGQLYF.